The clone carrying this TCR beta chain was counted a few times. This entry comes from a study of blood T cell repertoires in COVID-19. Study-wide background: The study drew acute and convalescent COVID-19 samples from the United States, Italy and Spain.

The method was immunoSEQ multiplex PCR; TCRdb's version includes in-frame clones alone and lacks a portion of them. The sample lists some 95,000 clones; over 60% were seen once. The length of the CDR3 is 14 residues. Per germline, CDR1 SGHAT and CDR2 FQNNGV. V was trimmed by 4 bases and J by 10 bases, leaving 14 bases between them. Sequencing input: peripheral blood. The receptor was isolated from a man aged 50 or older who had recovered from COVID-19. This chain joins TRBV11-2 and TRBJ1-6; D not resolved. The CDR3 spells CASSSSGFFSPLHF. CDR3 DNA sequence: TGTGCCAGCAGCTCCAGCGGCTTCTTCTCACCCCTCCACTTT.